The TCR beta chain described here comes from a study of lymphopenia after photon versus proton radiotherapy. Repertoires were generated with immunoSEQ multiplex PCR, while TCRdb's copy carries only in-frame clones and drops some. The repertoire consists of 55,000 to 70,000 clones, with about 90% occurring once and the leading ten covering 11%. General study points: Only patients who died were analyzed for survival; proton advantage is unproven. After the lymphocyte nadir, photon-treated repertoires showed oligoclonal expansion, especially of CD8+ Temra cells. Photon-treated patients lost naive T cells and TCR diversity; proton-treated stayed stable. Post-nadir TCR diversity decline inversely tracked overall survival among those who died.

This clone has only one observation. Its specificity is not known. The CDR3 sequence is 16 residues long. In germline, CDR1 is LGHNA, CDR2 YSLEER. J gave up 2 bases and V 4 bases, and 8 bases lay outside the gene matches. Specimen: peripheral blood, collected from a patient treated with proton-based radiotherapy. The rearrangement joins TRBV4-3 to TRBJ2-1; 7 bases fit TRBD2. This receptor was obtained from a man aged 80 or over with esophageal cancer. The CDR3 is CASSPVGGGPYNEQFF. The CDR3 nucleotides read TGCGCCAGCAGCCCGGTGGGGGGAGGGCCCTACAATGAGCAGTTCTTC.